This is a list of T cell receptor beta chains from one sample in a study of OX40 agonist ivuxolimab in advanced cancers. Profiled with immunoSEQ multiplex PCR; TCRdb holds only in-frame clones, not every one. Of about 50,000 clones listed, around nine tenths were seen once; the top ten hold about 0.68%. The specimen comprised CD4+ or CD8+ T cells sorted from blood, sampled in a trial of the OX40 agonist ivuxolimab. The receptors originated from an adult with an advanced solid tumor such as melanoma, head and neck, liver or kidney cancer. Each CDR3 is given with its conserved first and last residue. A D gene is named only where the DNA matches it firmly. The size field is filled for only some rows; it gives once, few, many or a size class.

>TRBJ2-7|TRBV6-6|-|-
TGTGCCAGCAGTTACCCCGGCCGGGGCAACTCCTACGAGCAGTACTTC
CASSYPGRGNSYEQYF
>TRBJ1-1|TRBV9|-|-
TGTGCCAGCAGCGCGCAGGGGCTTGACACTGAAGCTTTCTTT
CASSAQGLDTEAFF
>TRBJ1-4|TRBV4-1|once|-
TGCGCCAGCAGCCAAGTGGTGACCGTGAAGAGTGAAAAACTGTTTTTT
CASSQVVTVKSEKLFF
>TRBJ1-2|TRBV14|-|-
TGTGCCAGCAGCCCACGCACTATTCTGGGGGTCTATGGCTACACCTTC
CASSPRTILGVYGYTF
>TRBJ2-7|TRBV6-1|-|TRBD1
TGTGCCAGCAGACCAAGGGACAGGGGTTCCGAGCAGTACTTC
CASRPRDRGSEQYF
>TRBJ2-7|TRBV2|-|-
TGTGCCAGCAGTGCAGACCCGGCCCCGGGCTACGAGCAGTACTTC
CASSADPAPGYEQYF
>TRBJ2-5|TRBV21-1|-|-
TGTGCCAGCAGCAAAGCGCGCGACAGGGGTTCTGGGACCCAGTACTTC
CASSKARDRGSGTQYF
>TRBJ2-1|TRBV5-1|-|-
TGCGCCAGCAGCTTGGATGGGGGAGGCGCAACGAATGAGCAGTTCTTC
CASSLDGGGATNEQFF
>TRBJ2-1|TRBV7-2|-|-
TGTGCCAGCAGCCCCTCCCGACAGCAGTTCTTC
CASSPSRQQFF
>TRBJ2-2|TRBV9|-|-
TGTGCCAGCAGCTTACAGTACACCGGGGAGCTGTTTTTT
CASSLQYTGELFF
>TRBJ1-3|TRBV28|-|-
TGTGCCAGCAGTGCAGAAAACACCATATATTTT
CASSAENTIYF
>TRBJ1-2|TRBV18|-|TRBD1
TGTGCCAGCTCACCAAAGGGGGCGGACTATGGCTACACCTTC
CASSPKGADYGYTF
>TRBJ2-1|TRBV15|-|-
TGTGCCACCAGCAGAGATCGCAGGGCGGGTGAGCAGTTCTTC
CATSRDRRAGEQFF
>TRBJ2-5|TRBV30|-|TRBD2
TGTGCCTGGAGTGATGAGCGGGAGGGATTAAAAGAGACCCAGTACTTC
CAWSDEREGLKETQYF
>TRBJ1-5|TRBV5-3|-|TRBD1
TGTGCCAGAAGCTTGGGAGACAGGGATCGCCAGCCCCAGCATTTT
CARSLGDRDRQPQHF
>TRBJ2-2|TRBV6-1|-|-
TGTGCCAGCAAAGTGGGGGGGCCCACCGGGGAGCTGTTTTTT
CASKVGGPTGELFF
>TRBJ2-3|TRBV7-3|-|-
TGTGCCAGCAGCACGACTCCCCTAGCAGATACGCAGTATTTT
CASSTTPLADTQYF
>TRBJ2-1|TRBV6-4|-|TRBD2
TGTGCCAGCAGTGTACTAGCGGGAGGAGAGCAGTTCTTC
CASSVLAGGEQFF
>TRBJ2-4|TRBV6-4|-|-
TGTGCCAGCAGTGGTGCAGGCCTACAATATGTTTTAGCCAAAAACATTCAGTACTTC
CASSGAGLQYVLAKNIQYF
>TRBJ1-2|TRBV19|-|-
TGTGCCAGTAGTATAGATCTTGGAGCGCAAACTTTCTATGGCTACACCTTC
CASSIDLGAQTFYGYTF
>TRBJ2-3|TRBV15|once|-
TGTGCCACCAGCAGTACTAATGATACCACAGATACGCAGTATTTT
CATSSTNDTTDTQYF
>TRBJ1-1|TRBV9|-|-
TGTGCCAGCAGCCGTGCGGAGGGAACTGAAGCTTTCTTT
CASSRAEGTEAFF
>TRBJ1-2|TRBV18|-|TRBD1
TGTGCCAGCTCCCAGGGACAGCCAAACTATGGCTACACCTTC
CASSQGQPNYGYTF
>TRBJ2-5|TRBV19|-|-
TGTGCCAGTAGTAAAGCCACAATAGAGACCCAGTACTTC
CASSKATIETQYF
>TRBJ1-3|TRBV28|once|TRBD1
TGTGCCAGCAGTAGGCAGGGGGTAAACACCATATATTTT
CASSRQGVNTIYF
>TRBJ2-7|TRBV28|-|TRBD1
TGTGCCAGCAGGCCGTGGCGACAGGGAAGCGACGAGCAGTACTTC
CASRPWRQGSDEQYF
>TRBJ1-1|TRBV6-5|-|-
TGTGCCAGCAGAGTTCGCACTGAAGCTTTCTTT
CASRVRTEAFF
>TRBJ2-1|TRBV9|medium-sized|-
TGTGCCAGCAGCGTCGAAGGGGTGGTCTCCTACAATGAGCAGTTCTTC
CASSVEGVVSYNEQFF
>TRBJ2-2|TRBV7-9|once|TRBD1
TGTGCCAGCAGGGGGACAGGGGCCGGGGAGCTGTTTTTT
CASRGTGAGELFF
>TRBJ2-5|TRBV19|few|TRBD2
TGTGCCTGCAGGACTAGCGGGATCGGGGGGACCCAGTACTTC
CACRTSGIGGTQYF
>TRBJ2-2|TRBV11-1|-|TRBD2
TGTGCCAGCAGCCCCCAAGCGGGAGGGCTCACCGGGGAGCTGTTTTTT
CASSPQAGGLTGELFF
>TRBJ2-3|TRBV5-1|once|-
TGCGCCAGCAGCTTTAGCGGAAAAAGCACAGATACGCAGTATTTT
CASSFSGKSTDTQYF
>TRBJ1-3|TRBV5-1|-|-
TGCGCCAGCAGCTTAACAGGGATCTCTGGAAACACCATATATTTT
CASSLTGISGNTIYF
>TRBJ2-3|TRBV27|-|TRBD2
TGTGCCTCTGGGACTAGCGGGAGGGTCAGGGATACGCAGTATTTT
CASGTSGRVRDTQYF
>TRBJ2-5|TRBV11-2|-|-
TGTGCCAGCAGCTTACGGGAAGGGGGTGGGACCCAGTACTTC
CASSLREGGGTQYF
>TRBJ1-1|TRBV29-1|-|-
TGCAGCGTTATGAACACTGAAGCTTTCTTT
CSVMNTEAFF
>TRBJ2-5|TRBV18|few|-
TGTGCCAGCTCACCAGCCGGCAGGGGCGGGGAGACCCAGTACTTC
CASSPAGRGGETQYF
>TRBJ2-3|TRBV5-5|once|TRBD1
TGTGCCAGCAGCTGGACAGGGGGAACAGATACGCAGTATTTT
CASSWTGGTDTQYF
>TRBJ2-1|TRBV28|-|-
TGTGCCAGCAGCAATTGGGGTCAGCAGTTCTTC
CASSNWGQQFF